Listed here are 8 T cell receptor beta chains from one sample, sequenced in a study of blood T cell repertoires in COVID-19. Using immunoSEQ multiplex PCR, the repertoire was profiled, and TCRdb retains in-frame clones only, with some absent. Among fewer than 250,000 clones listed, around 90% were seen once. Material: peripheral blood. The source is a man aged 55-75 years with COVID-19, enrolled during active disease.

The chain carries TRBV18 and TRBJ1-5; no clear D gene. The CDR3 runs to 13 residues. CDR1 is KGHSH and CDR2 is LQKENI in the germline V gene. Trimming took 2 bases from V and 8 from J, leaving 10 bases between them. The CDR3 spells CASSPGLLEPQHF. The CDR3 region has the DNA TGTGCCAGCTCACCAGGGCTTCTGGAGCCCCAGCATTTT.

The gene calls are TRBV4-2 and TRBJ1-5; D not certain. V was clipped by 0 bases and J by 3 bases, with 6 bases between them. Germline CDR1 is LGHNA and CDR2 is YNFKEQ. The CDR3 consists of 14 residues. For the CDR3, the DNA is TGTGCCAGCAGCCAAGAGGGCACCAATCAGCCCCAGCATTTT. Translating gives CASSQEGTNQPQHF.

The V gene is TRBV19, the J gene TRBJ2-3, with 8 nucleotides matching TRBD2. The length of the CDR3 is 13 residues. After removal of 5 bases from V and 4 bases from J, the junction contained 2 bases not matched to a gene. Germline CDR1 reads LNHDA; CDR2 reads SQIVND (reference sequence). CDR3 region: CASSAGLADTQYF. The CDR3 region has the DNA TGTGCCAGTAGTGCGGGACTAGCAGATACGCAGTATTTT.

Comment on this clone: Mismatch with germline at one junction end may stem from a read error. CDR3 region: CASRQLTANTEAFF. The CDR3 DNA reads as TGTGCCAGCAGACAATTAACAGCCAACACTGAAGCTTTCTTT. This chain joins TRBV16 and TRBJ1-1; D call uncertain. There are 14 residues in the CDR3. Looked up from germline, CDR1 is KGHSY and CDR2 is FQNENV.

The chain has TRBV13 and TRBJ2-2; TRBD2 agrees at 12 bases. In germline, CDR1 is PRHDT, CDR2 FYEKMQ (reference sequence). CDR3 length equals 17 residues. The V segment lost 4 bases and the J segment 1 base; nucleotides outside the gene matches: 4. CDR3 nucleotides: TGTGCCAGCAGCTCGAGGACTAGCGGGAAGAACACCGGGGAGCTGTTTTTT. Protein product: CASSSRTSGKNTGELFF.

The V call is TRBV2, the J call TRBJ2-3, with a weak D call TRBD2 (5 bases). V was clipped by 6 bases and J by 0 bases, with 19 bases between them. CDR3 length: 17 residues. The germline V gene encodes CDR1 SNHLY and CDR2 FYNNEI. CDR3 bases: TGTGCCAGCAGCCAACTCGGGTCCGGGGTTAGCACAGATACGCAGTATTTT. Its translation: CASSQLGSGVSTDTQYF. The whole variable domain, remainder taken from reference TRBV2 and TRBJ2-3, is EPEVTQTPSHQVTQMGQEVILRCVPISNHLYFYWYRQILGQKVEFLVSFYNNEISEKSEIFDDQFSVERPDGSNFTLKIRSTKLEDSAMYFCASSQLGSGVSTDTQYFGPGTRLTVL.

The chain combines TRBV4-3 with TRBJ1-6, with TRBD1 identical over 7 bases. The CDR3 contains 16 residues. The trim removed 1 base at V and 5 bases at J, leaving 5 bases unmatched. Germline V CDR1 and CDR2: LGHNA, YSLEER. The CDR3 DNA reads TGCGCCAGCAGCCAAGTGACCGGGACAGATAATTCACCCCTCCACTTT. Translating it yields CASSQVTGTDNSPLHF.

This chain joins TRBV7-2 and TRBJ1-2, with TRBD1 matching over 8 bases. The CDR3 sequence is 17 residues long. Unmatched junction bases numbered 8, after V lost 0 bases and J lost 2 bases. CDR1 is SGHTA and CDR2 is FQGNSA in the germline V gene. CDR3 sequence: CASSLASDRVINYGYTF. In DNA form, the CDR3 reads TGTGCCAGCAGCTTAGCTTCGGACAGGGTGATCAACTATGGCTACACCTTC.